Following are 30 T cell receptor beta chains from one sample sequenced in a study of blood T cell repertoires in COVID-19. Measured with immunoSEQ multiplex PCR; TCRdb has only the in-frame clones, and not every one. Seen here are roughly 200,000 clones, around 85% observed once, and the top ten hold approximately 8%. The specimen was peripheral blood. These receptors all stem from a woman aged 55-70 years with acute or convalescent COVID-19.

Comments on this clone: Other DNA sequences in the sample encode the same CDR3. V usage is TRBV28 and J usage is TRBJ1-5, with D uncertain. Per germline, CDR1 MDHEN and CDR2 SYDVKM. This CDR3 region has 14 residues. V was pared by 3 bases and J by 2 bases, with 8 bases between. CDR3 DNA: TGTGCCAGCAGTTTGAACGGAGGCAATCAGCCCCAGCATTTT. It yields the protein CASSLNGGNQPQHF.

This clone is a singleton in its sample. The DNA for the CDR3 is TGCGCCAGCAGCCAGCGACTAGCGGGAGTATCCAATGAGCAGTTCTTC. Its translation: CASSQRLAGVSNEQFF. The genes are TRBV4-1 and TRBJ2-1; 12 nucleotides agree with TRBD2. Germline trimming cut 3 bases from V and 6 bases from J; bases unmatched to any gene: 6. CDR1 and CDR2 from the germline V gene are MGHRA and YSYEKL. The length of the CDR3 is 16 residues.

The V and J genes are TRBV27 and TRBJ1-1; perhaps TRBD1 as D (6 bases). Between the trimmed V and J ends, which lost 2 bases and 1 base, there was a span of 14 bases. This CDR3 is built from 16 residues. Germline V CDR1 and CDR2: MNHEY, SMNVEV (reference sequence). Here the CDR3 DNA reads TGTGCCAGCAGTTTAGGTCCAGGGGCATCGAACACTGAAGCTTTCTTT. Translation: CASSLGPGASNTEAFF.

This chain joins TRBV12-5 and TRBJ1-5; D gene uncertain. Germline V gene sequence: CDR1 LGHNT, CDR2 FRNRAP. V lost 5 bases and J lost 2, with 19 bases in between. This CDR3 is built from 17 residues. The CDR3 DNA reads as TGTGCTAGTGGTCAGATGTTGTCCATGGGCGGCAATCAGCCCCAGCATTTT. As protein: CASGQMLSMGGNQPQHF.

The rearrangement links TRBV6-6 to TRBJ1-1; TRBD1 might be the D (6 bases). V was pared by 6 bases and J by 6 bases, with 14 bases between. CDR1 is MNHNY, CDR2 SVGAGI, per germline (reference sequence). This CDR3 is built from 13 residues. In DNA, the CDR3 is TGTGCCAGCAGACGAACTGGGGGCCCTGAAGCTTTCTTT. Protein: CASRRTGGPEAFF.

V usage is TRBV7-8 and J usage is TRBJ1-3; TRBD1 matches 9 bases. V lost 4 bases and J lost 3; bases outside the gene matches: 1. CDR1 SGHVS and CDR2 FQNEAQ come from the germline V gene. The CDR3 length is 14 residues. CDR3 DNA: TGTGCCAGCAGCTCGACAGGGGGTGGAAACACCATATATTTT. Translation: CASSSTGGGNTIYF.

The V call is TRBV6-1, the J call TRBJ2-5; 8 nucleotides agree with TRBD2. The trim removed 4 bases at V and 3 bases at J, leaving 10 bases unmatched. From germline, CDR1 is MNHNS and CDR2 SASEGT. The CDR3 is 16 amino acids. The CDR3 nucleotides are TGTGCCAGCAGTGGCGGACTAGCAGGACTAAAAGAGACCCAGTACTTC. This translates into CASSGGLAGLKETQYF.

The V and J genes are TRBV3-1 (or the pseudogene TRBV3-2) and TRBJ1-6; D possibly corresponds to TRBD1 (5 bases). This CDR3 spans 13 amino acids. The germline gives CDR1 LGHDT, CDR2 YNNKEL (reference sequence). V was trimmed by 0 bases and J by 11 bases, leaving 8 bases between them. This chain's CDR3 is CASSQDPGAPLHF. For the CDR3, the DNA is TGTGCCAGCAGCCAAGATCCGGGGGCACCCCTCCACTTT.

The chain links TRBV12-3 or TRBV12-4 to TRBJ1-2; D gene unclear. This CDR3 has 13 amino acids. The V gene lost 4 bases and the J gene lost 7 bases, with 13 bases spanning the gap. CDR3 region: CASSSLLGSGYTF. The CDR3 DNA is TGTGCCAGCAGTTCCCTTCTGGGCTCTGGCTACACCTTC.

The CDR3 protein is CASSLAGRGHNEQFF. For the CDR3, the DNA is TGTGCCAGCAGCCTGGCGGGGCGGGGGCACAATGAGCAGTTCTTC. The rearrangement uses TRBV5-4 and TRBJ2-1, with D maybe TRBD2 (7 bases). V lost 4 bases, J lost 5 bases, and 16 bases lay in between. Germline V gene sequence: CDR1 SGHNT, CDR2 YYREEE (reference sequence). This CDR3 comprises 15 residues.

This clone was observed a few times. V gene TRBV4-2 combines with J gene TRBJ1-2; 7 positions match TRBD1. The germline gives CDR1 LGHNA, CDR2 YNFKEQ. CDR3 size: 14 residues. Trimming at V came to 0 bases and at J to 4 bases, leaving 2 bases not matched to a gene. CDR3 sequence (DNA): TGTGCCAGCAGCCAAGACGAGGGGGCCTATGGCTACACCTTC. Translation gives CASSQDEGAYGYTF.

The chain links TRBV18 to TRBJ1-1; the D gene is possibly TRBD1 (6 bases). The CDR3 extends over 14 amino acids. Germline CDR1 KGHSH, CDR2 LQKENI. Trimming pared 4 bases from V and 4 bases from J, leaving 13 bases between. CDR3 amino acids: CASSLTGRSTEAFF. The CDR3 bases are TGTGCCAGCTCACTAACAGGGCGCAGCACTGAAGCTTTCTTT.

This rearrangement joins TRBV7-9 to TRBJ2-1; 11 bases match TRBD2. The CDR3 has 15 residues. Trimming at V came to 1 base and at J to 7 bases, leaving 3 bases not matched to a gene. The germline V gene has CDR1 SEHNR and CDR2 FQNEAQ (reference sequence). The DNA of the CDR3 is TGTGCCAGCAGCTTAGTGGTAGCGGGAGGGAATGAGCAGTTCTTC. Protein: CASSLVVAGGNEQFF.

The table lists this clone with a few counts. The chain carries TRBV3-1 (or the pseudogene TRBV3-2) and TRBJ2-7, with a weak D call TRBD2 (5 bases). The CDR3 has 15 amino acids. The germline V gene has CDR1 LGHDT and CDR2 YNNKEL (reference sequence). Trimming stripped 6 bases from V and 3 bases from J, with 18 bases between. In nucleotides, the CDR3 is TGTGCCAGCAGTTCCTCCGCCGGGAAAAGCTACGAGCAGTACTTC. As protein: CASSSSAGKSYEQYF.

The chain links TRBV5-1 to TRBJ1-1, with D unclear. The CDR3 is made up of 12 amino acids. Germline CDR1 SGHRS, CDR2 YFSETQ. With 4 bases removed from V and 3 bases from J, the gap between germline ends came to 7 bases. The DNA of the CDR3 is TGCGCCAGCAGCATGGACTACACTGAAGCTTTCTTT. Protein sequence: CASSMDYTEAFF. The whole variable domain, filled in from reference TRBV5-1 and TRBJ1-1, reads KAGVTQTPRYLIKTRGQQVTLSCSPISGHRSVSWYQQTPGQGLQFLFEYFSETQRNKGNFPGRFSGRQFSNSRSEMNVSTLELGDSALYLCASSMDYTEAFFGQGTRLTVV.

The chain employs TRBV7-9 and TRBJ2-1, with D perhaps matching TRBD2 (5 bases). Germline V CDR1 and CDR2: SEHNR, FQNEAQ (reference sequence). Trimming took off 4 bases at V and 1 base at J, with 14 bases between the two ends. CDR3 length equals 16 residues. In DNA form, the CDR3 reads TGTGCCAGCAGCTCCCGCCCGGACTCATCCTACAATGAGCAGTTCTTC. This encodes CASSSRPDSSYNEQFF.

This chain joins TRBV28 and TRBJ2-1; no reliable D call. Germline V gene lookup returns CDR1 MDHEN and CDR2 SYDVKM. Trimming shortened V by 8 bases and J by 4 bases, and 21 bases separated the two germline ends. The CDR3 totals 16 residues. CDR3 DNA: TGTGCCAGCGGCGGTGGGTTTCGTTTACTTTACAATGAGCAGTTCTTC. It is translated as CASGGGFRLLYNEQFF. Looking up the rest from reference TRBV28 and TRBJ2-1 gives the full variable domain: DVKVTQSSRYLVKRTGEKVFLECVQDMDHENMFWYRQDPGLGLRLIYFSYDVKMKEKGDIPEGYSVSREKKERFSLILESASTNQTSMYLCASGGGFRLLYNEQFFGPGTRLTVL.

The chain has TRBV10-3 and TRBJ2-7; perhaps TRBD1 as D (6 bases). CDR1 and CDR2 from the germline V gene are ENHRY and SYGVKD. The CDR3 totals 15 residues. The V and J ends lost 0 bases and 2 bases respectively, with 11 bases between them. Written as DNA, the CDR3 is TGTGCCATCAGTGAGTCGAATGCAGGGGCCTACGAGCAGTACTTC. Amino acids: CAISESNAGAYEQYF.

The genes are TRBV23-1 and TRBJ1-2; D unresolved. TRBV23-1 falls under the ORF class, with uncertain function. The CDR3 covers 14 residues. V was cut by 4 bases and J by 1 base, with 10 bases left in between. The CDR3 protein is CASSPTEDNYGYTF. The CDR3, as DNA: TGCGCCAGCAGTCCAACAGAAGATAACTATGGCTACACCTTC.

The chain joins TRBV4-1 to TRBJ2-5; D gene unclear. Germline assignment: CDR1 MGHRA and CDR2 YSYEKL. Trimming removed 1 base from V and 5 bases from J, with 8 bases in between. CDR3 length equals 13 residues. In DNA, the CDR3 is TGCGCCAGCAGCCAAGGGAGAGCGGAGACCCAGTACTTC. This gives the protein CASSQGRAETQYF.

The CDR3 sequence is CASSVEPGNYYEQFF. DNA for the CDR3: TGTGCCAGCAGCGTAGAACCCGGGAATTACTATGAGCAGTTCTTC. The V gene is TRBV9, the J gene TRBJ2-1, with D possibly being TRBD2 (5 bases). The V end was cut by 0 bases, the J end by 8 bases, with 15 bases between. Germline V CDR1 and CDR2: SGDLS, YYNGEE. The CDR3 has 15 residues.

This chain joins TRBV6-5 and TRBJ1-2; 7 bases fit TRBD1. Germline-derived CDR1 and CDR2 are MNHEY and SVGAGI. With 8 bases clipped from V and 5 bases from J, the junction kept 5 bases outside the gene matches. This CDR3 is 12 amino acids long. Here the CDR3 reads CASRDSLYGYTF. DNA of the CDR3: TGTGCCAGCCGGGACAGCCTTTATGGCTACACCTTC.

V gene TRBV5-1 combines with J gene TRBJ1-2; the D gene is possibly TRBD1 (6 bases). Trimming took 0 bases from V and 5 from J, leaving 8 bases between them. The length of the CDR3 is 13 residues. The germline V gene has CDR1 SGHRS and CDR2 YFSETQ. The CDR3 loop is CASSLGQVYGYTF. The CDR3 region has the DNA TGCGCCAGCAGCTTGGGACAGGTGTATGGCTACACCTTC. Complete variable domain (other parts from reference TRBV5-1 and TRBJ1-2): KAGVTQTPRYLIKTRGQQVTLSCSPISGHRSVSWYQQTPGQGLQFLFEYFSETQRNKGNFPGRFSGRQFSNSRSEMNVSTLELGDSALYLCASSLGQVYGYTFGSGTRLTVV.

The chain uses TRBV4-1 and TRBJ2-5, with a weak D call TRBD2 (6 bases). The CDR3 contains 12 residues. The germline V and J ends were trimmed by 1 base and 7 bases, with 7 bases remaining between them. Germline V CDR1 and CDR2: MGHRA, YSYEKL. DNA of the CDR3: TGCGCCAGCAGCCAAGTCGGGGGGACCCAGTACTTC. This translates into CASSQVGGTQYF.

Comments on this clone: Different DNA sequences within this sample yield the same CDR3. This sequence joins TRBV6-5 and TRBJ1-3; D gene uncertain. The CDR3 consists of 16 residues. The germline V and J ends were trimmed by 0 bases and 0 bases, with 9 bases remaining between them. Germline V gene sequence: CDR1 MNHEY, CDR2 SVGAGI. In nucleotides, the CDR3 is TGTGCCAGCAGTTACTCGAGAGCAAGCTCTGGAAACACCATATATTTT. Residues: CASSYSRASSGNTIYF.

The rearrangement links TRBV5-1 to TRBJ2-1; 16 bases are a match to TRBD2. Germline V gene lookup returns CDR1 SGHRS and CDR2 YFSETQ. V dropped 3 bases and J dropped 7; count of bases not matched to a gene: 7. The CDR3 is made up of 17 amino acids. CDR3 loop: CASSWGLAGGPNNEQFF. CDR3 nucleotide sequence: TGCGCCAGCAGCTGGGGACTAGCGGGAGGGCCGAATAATGAGCAGTTCTTC.

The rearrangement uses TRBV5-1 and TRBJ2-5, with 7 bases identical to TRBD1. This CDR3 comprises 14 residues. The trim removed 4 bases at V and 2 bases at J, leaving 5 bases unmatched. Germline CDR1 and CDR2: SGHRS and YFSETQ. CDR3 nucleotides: TGCGCCAGCAGCAGGATGGACAGGCAAGAGACCCAGTACTTC. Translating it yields CASSRMDRQETQYF.

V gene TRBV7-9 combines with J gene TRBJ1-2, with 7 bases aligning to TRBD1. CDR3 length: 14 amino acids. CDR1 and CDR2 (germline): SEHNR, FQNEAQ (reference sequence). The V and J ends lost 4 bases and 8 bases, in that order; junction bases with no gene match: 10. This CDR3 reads CASSSGGRENGYTF. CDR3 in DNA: TGTGCCAGCAGCTCAGGGGGGCGCGAAAACGGCTACACCTTC.

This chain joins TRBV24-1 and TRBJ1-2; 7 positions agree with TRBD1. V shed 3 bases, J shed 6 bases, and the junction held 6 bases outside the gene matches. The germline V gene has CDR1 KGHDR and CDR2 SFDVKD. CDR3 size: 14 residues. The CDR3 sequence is CATSDPGQPNGYTF. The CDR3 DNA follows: TGTGCCACCAGTGATCCGGGACAGCCCAATGGCTACACCTTC.

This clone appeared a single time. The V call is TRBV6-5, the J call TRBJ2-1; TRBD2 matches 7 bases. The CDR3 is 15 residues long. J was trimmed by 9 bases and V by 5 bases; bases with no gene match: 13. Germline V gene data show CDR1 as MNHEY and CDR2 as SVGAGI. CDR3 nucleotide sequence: TGTGCCAGCAGTCCCCGGGGAGGGCATGTAGGTGAGCAGTTCTTC. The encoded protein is CASSPRGGHVGEQFF.